The 8 T cell receptor beta chains reported below all come from one sample, sequenced in a study of blood T cell repertoires in COVID-19. Sequencing was performed with immunoSEQ multiplex PCR; in TCRdb, only in-frame clones are kept and a portion is missing. The table lists about 400,000 clones, 89% of them singletons. Material: PBMCs or T cells enriched from blood (not recorded which). These receptors all come from a woman aged 25 to 39 who had recovered from COVID-19.

This chain connects TRBV7-2 to TRBJ2-1; the match to TRBD2 covers 8 bases. Germline values: CDR1 SGHTA, CDR2 FQGNSA. The CDR3 runs 16 residues. V lost 1 base and J lost 4; bases outside the gene matches: 6. The CDR3 DNA reads as TGTGCCAGCAGCTTAGAGCGAGCGGGAGATTACAATGAGCAGTTCTTC. This codes for CASSLERAGDYNEQFF.

V gene TRBV29-1 combines with J gene TRBJ1-1; D is possibly TRBD1 (6 bases). This CDR3 has 14 residues. CDR1 is SQVTM, CDR2 ANQGSEA, per germline. Trimming stripped 5 bases from V and 6 bases from J, with 19 bases between. The CDR3 nucleotides read TGCAGCGTTAGGTTTCAGGGGATAGGCGCTGAAGCTTTCTTT. The encoded protein is CSVRFQGIGAEAFF.

V gene TRBV30 combines with J gene TRBJ1-1; unclear D gene. The CDR3 sequence is 16 residues long. From germline, CDR1 is GTSNPN and CDR2 SVGIG (reference sequence). V was clipped by 5 bases and J by 0 bases, with 19 bases between them. The CDR3 region has the DNA TGTGCCTGGTCCAACGGAGTCAGTCGCATGAACACTGAAGCTTTCTTT. As protein: CAWSNGVSRMNTEAFF.

The genes are TRBV28 and TRBJ1-4; D perhaps matches TRBD1 (6 bases). V lost 3 bases, J lost 8 bases, and 13 bases lay in between. Germline V gene sequence: CDR1 MDHEN, CDR2 SYDVKM. The CDR3 loop spans 14 amino acids. CDR3 in amino acids: CASSFVGAREKLFF. Written as DNA, the CDR3 is TGTGCCAGCAGTTTTGTGGGGGCACGGGAAAAACTGTTTTTT.

This clone was seen a handful of times. This chain uses TRBV19 with TRBJ1-6; D is unresolved. V was shortened by 5 bases and J by 13 bases, with 12 bases between the two germline ends. Looked up from germline, CDR1 is LNHDA and CDR2 is SQIVND (reference sequence). CDR3 size: 12 residues. CDR3 coding DNA: TGTGCCAGTAGTTCCCGGGATTTCCCCCTCCACTTT. Translating gives CASSSRDFPLHF.

The V and J genes are TRBV24-1 and TRBJ1-1; a possible D gene is TRBD1 (6 bases). Germline values: CDR1 KGHDR, CDR2 SFDVKD. The CDR3 is made up of 15 amino acids. V was shortened by 5 bases and J by 4 bases, with 16 bases between the two germline ends. CDR3 residues: CATSGEQGRGTEAFF. Here the CDR3 DNA reads TGTGCCACCAGTGGTGAACAGGGTCGGGGCACTGAAGCTTTCTTT.

V usage is TRBV19 and J usage is TRBJ1-1; D perhaps matches TRBD1 (5 bases). This CDR3 contains 12 residues. Germline V gives CDR1 LNHDA, CDR2 SQIVND (reference sequence). Trimming removed 7 bases from V and 7 bases from J, with 13 bases in between. Here the CDR3 reads CASTHSTDEAFF. CDR3 nucleotides: TGTGCCAGTACTCATTCGACAGATGAAGCTTTCTTT. Complete variable domain (other parts from reference TRBV19 and TRBJ1-1): DGGITQSPKYLFRKEGQNVTLSCEQNLNHDAMYWYRQDPGQGLRLIYYSQIVNDFQKGDIAEGYSVSREKKESFPLTVTSAQKNPTAFYLCASTHSTDEAFFGQGTRLTVV.

The chain links TRBV27 to TRBJ2-2, with 8 bases identical to TRBD2. V lost 3 bases, J lost 1 base, and 10 bases stayed unmatched. This CDR3 contains 18 residues. CDR1 and CDR2 from the germline V gene are MNHEY and SMNVEV (reference sequence). CDR3 residues: CASSFGRRAGGNTGELFF. The CDR3 DNA follows: TGTGCCAGCAGTTTCGGGCGAAGGGCGGGAGGGAACACCGGGGAGCTGTTTTTT.